Listed below are T cell receptor beta chains from one sample, sequenced in a study of T cells in Graves' hyperthyroidism and ophthalmopathy. TCRdb fed the multiplex PCR reads into MiXCR, producing one record per CDR3 protein. In the table there are about 560,000 distinct CDR3 sequences, over 15% of which are singletons. Input material: blood. The receptor source for this set is a woman aged 18-29 years with Graves' hyperthyroidism. CDR3s include the opening cysteine and the closing phenylalanine or tryptophan.

TRBJ2-1 | TRBV12-3/TRBV12-4 | CASSLDRGRSNEQFF
TRBJ2-7 | TRBV20-1 | CSASGATYEQYF
TRBJ1-1 | TRBV10-2 | CASSVGGTLGAFF
TRBJ2-1 | TRBV7-9 | CASSLGDDEQFF
TRBJ2-7 | TRBV20-1 | CSATHRGSSYEQYF
TRBJ2-7 | TRBV30 | CAWSTGRPPYEQYF
TRBJ2-5 | TRBV18 | CASSLLDRVETQYF
TRBJ2-7 | TRBV12-3/TRBV12-4 | CASSTGTGNSYEQYF
TRBJ1-1 | TRBV7-2 | CASSSNKKMNTEAFF
TRBJ1-1 | TRBV5-1 | CASSLIRGRTDTEAFF